These 18 T cell receptor beta chains were sequenced from one sample in a study of CD8+ T cells in alopecia areata. Extracted RNA was reverse transcribed into cDNA, the sequencing template. Profiled with immunoSEQ multiplex PCR; TCRdb holds only in-frame clones, not every one. The table includes roughly 130,000 clones, 58% detected once. The material was CD4+ T cells sorted from blood, obtained at week 0. These receptors were collected from a human donor with alopecia areata.

The sample holds a few counts of this clone. The chain couples TRBV5-1 to TRBJ2-1; the D is unclear. The CDR3 extends over 12 amino acids. The germline V and J ends were trimmed by 3 bases and 9 bases, with 10 bases remaining between them. Germline loops: CDR1 SGHRS, CDR2 YFSETQ. CDR3: CASSSLGSEQFF. The CDR3, as DNA: TGCGCCAGCAGCTCCCTAGGTAGTGAGCAGTTCTTC.

The chain employs TRBV5-1 and TRBJ2-5; D ambiguous. Trimming removed 4 bases at V and 5 bases at J, with 24 bases between. The CDR3 contains 17 residues. Germline-derived CDR1 and CDR2 are SGHRS and YFSETQ. The CDR3 reads CASSGLDGDRLTETQYF. CDR3 in DNA: TGCGCCAGCAGCGGGCTCGATGGGGATCGGCTGACGGAGACCCAGTACTTC.

The V gene is TRBV5-4, the J gene TRBJ2-3; D ambiguous. V lost 5 bases and J lost 4, with 14 bases in between. This CDR3 is built from 14 residues. CDR1 is SGHNT, CDR2 YYREEE, per germline (reference sequence). The CDR3 coding sequence is TGTGCCAGCAGTTCCCCTCAGGCCCCAGATACGCAGTATTTT. As protein: CASSSPQAPDTQYF.

The CDR3 spells CASAQGAGISYEQYF. In DNA form, the CDR3 reads TGTGCTAGTGCCCAGGGGGCAGGAATCTCCTACGAGCAGTACTTC. The chain uses TRBV12-5 and TRBJ2-7; 8 bases fit TRBD1. Trimming removed 7 bases from V and 0 bases from J; junction bases left unmatched: 8. Germline assignment: CDR1 LGHNT and CDR2 FRNRAP. This CDR3 is 15 amino acids long.

J is TRBJ2-1 and V is TRBV19, with D maybe TRBD2 (6 bases). Germline-derived CDR1 and CDR2 are LNHDA and SQIVND (reference sequence). Trimming removed 6 bases at V and 0 bases at J, with 12 bases between. This CDR3 has 15 amino acids. The CDR3 DNA reads as TGTGCCAGTAGGCAGGGTAGCGGCTCCTACAATGAGCAGTTCTTC. It is translated as CASRQGSGSYNEQFF.

This rearrangement joins TRBV10-3 to TRBJ2-5; D is unclear. Germline-derived CDR1 and CDR2 are ENHRY and SYGVKD. The germline V and J ends were trimmed by 4 bases and 3 bases, with 9 bases remaining between them. The CDR3 consists of 13 residues. The CDR3 here is CAISAQTEETQYF. In nucleotides, the CDR3 is TGTGCCATCAGTGCCCAAACAGAAGAGACCCAGTACTTC.

This clone was recorded a few times. The V gene is TRBV27, the J gene TRBJ2-1, with a weak D call TRBD2 (5 bases). Germline CDR1 is MNHEY and CDR2 is SMNVEV (reference sequence). V dropped 0 bases and J dropped 6 bases, with 9 bases sitting between them. The CDR3 sequence is 14 residues long. The CDR3 bases are TGTGCCAGCAGTTTATCCCAAACTAGCAATGAGCAGTTCTTC. Protein sequence: CASSLSQTSNEQFF.

This rearrangement joins TRBV5-1 to TRBJ2-3; D ambiguous. This CDR3 has 14 amino acids. With 2 bases removed from V and 0 bases from J, the gap between germline ends came to 7 bases. From germline, CDR1 is SGHRS and CDR2 YFSETQ. The CDR3 DNA follows: TGCGCCAGCAGCTTTGCTACTAGCACAGATACGCAGTATTTT. Its protein product is CASSFATSTDTQYF.

This clone has just a few counts. The chain employs TRBV5-1 and TRBJ2-6, with a weak D call TRBD2 (6 bases). The CDR3 totals 17 residues. The V and J ends lost 0 bases and 2 bases respectively, with 12 bases between them. CDR1 and CDR2 from the germline V gene are SGHRS and YFSETQ. DNA of the CDR3: TGCGCCAGCAGCTTGGAGGGGAGGAGGGCTGGGGCCAACGTCCTGACTTTC. Translation: CASSLEGRRAGANVLTF.

This clone has only a few counts. The rearrangement links TRBV6-1 to TRBJ2-7, with D unresolved. V gave up 2 bases and J gave up 3 bases, with 5 bases separating them. The CDR3 runs to 12 residues. The germline CDR1 and CDR2 sequences are MNHNS and SASEGT. The chain's CDR3 is CASSEYGYEQYF. For the CDR3, the DNA is TGTGCCAGCAGTGAATATGGCTACGAGCAGTACTTC.

This clone has a handful of counts. The chain couples TRBV5-5 to TRBJ2-1; D is possibly TRBD2 (6 bases). Germline V gene data show CDR1 as SGHKS and CDR2 as YYEKEE (reference sequence). This CDR3 is 14 amino acids long. Between the trimmed V and J ends, which lost 4 bases and 7 bases, there was a span of 15 bases. This CDR3 is CASSNTLGTNEQFF. In DNA form, the CDR3 reads TGTGCCAGCAGCAATACCCTGGGGACTAATGAGCAGTTCTTC.

This clone was detected only a few times. V and J are TRBV19 and TRBJ2-7; 7 bases fit TRBD1. This CDR3 spans 14 amino acids. V lost 0 bases, J lost 3 bases, and 2 bases stayed unmatched. In germline, CDR1 is LNHDA, CDR2 SQIVND (reference sequence). Here the CDR3 DNA reads TGTGCCAGTAGTATAGATAGGGACAGCTACGAGCAGTACTTC. As protein: CASSIDRDSYEQYF.

The sample holds a few counts of this clone. The V gene is TRBV5-1, the J gene TRBJ1-1; a possible D gene is TRBD1 (5 bases). The CDR3 is made up of 14 amino acids. The ends were cut back, 6 bases at V and 4 bases at J, with 16 bases in the middle. The germline gives CDR1 SGHRS, CDR2 YFSETQ. Here the CDR3 reads CASTSGGSGTEAFF. In DNA, the CDR3 is TGCGCCAGCACCTCGGGGGGGTCCGGCACTGAAGCTTTCTTT.

The rearrangement uses TRBV9 and TRBJ2-7; a weak D match, TRBD2 (6 bases). CDR3 length equals 15 residues. CDR1 is SGDLS and CDR2 is YYNGEE in the germline V gene. V was clipped by 1 base and J by 5 bases, with 16 bases between them. CDR3 amino acids: CASSVSSGSFNEQYF. The CDR3 DNA sequence: TGTGCCAGCAGCGTATCCTCCGGGAGCTTCAACGAGCAGTACTTC.

The V call is TRBV19, the J call TRBJ2-1, with D possibly being TRBD2 (5 bases). CDR1 is LNHDA, CDR2 SQIVND, per germline (reference sequence). The CDR3 consists of 16 residues. Trimming cost V 4 bases and J 2 bases, with 15 bases left between them. CDR3 DNA: TGTGCCAGTAGTAATCCGGACTCCCCGGCCTACAATGAGCAGTTCTTC. This gives the protein CASSNPDSPAYNEQFF.

This clone turned up a few times. The V call is TRBV5-1, the J call TRBJ2-5, with D perhaps given as TRBD1 or TRBD2 (5 bases each). Trimming left V 4 bases short and J 2 bases short, with 15 bases between. CDR3 size: 15 residues. Germline V gene lookup returns CDR1 SGHRS and CDR2 YFSETQ. DNA of the CDR3: TGCGCCAGCAGCGCTGTGGGGGACCTTCAAGAGACCCAGTACTTC. Its protein product is CASSAVGDLQETQYF.

The chain employs TRBV7-9 and TRBJ1-1, with 10 bases that match TRBD1. CDR1 and CDR2 from the germline V gene are SEHNR and FQNEAQ (reference sequence). The CDR3 contains 16 residues. V trimming: 5 bases; J trimming: 0 bases; junction bases outside the gene matches: 6. The CDR3 spells CASSLETGGLNTEAFF. The CDR3 DNA sequence: TGTGCCAGCAGCCTAGAGACAGGGGGCTTGAACACTGAAGCTTTCTTT.

This clone has a handful of counts. V usage is TRBV7-3 and J usage is TRBJ1-6; TRBD1 agrees at 7 bases. Germline assignment: CDR1 SGHTA and CDR2 FQGTGA. The CDR3 spans 15 residues. After removal of 5 bases from V and 7 bases from J, the junction contained 8 bases not matched to a gene. DNA of the CDR3: TGTGCCAGCAGCAGACTCGGGACAGACAATTCACCCCTCCACTTT. Protein: CASSRLGTDNSPLHF. The entire variable domain, with the rest obtained from reference TRBV7-3 and TRBJ1-6, is as follows: GAGVSQTPSNKVTEKGKYVELRCDPISGHTALYWYRQSLGQGPEFLIYFQGTGAADDSGLPNDRFFAVRPEGSVSTLKIQRTERGDSAVYLCASSRLGTDNSPLHFGNGTRLTVT.